Each of the 6 T cell receptor beta chains below was sequenced from the same sample in a study of blood T cells in healthy people across ages. With a J-beta primer mix and a sample-barcoded 5' primer, a second PCR ran about 7 to 11 cycles. TCRdb used MiXCR to reprocess the 5' RACE reads, holding one entry per CDR3 protein. This sample has around 1,800,000 distinct CDR3 sequences, with about 39% found just once. Sequenced: blood. These receptors were taken from a human donor in good health.

Comment on this clonotype: With a much larger clone just one base away, this may be a read error. The chain employs TRBV12-3 or TRBV12-4 and TRBJ1-5, with TRBD1 matching over 7 bases. This CDR3 is built from 16 residues. Here the CDR3 reads CTSSPPGDSYNQPQHF. The CDR3 DNA reads as TGTACCAGCAGTCCTCCCGGGGACAGTTACAATCAGCCCCAGCATTTT.

This clonotype showed up just a few times. This rearrangement joins TRBV4-3 to TRBJ1-2; 7 bases match TRBD1. CDR1 is LGHNA, CDR2 YSLEER, per germline. The CDR3 loop spans 15 amino acids. Trimming took 0 bases from V and 4 from J; bases not matched to a gene: 5. The CDR3 DNA reads TGCGCCAGCAGCCAAGAACAGGGGCCGGCCTATGGCTACACCTTC. Its protein product is CASSQEQGPAYGYTF.

J is TRBJ2-1 and V is TRBV18, with 8 bases aligning to TRBD2. The germline V gene has CDR1 KGHSH and CDR2 LQKENI. The CDR3 covers 16 residues. The V segment lost 0 bases and the J segment 5 bases; nucleotides outside the gene matches: 6. CDR3: CASSPPSGGRDNEQFF. Here the CDR3 DNA reads TGTGCCAGCTCACCACCGAGCGGGGGACGGGACAATGAGCAGTTCTTC.

This chain links TRBV6-5 with TRBJ2-4, with D perhaps matching TRBD1 (5 bases). The V gene's germline CDR1 is MNHEY and CDR2 SVGAGI. Trimming shortened V by 6 bases and J by 10 bases, and 10 bases separated the two germline ends. CDR3 length: 11 amino acids. Here the CDR3 reads CASRQDYIQYF. Written as DNA, the CDR3 is TGTGCCAGCAGACAGGATTATATTCAGTACTTC.

This clonotype was found a few times. The CDR3 coding sequence is TGTGCCAGCAGTAAAGTAATGGATAGTGGCTACACCTTC. Its translation: CASSKVMDSGYTF. V is TRBV27 and J is TRBJ1-2; unclear D gene. Germline CDR1 MNHEY, CDR2 SMNVEV (reference sequence). Trimming removed 5 bases at V and 7 bases at J, with 14 bases between. CDR3 size: 13 residues.

This sequence joins TRBV5-1 and TRBJ2-5; D is possibly TRBD1 (6 bases). Germline V gene data show CDR1 as SGHRS and CDR2 as YFSETQ. The CDR3 is made up of 14 amino acids. V was pared by 1 base and J by 5 bases, with 12 bases between. The CDR3, as DNA: TGCGCCAGCAGCTTGAGGGGGTACACGGAGACCCAGTACTTC. Encoded protein: CASSLRGYTETQYF.